The present entry profiles one TCR beta chain with its context. Antigen: not known. This CDR3 region has 13 residues. V was trimmed by 3 bases and J by 0 bases, leaving 5 bases between them. Germline V lookup: CDR1 MNHNS, CDR2 SASEGT. The sample originates from a study of blood T cell dynamics during melanoma immunotherapy. Findings and limits, study-wide: PBMC repertoires of eventual disease-control patients split at W3 into clonality or diversity gains.

Produced via immunoSEQ multiplex PCR; TCRdb's table is partial and in-frame only. The table includes more than 9,500 clones, roughly 90% detected once. Time point indicated: week 3, after first cycle of checkpoint inhibitor. This chain connects TRBV6-1 to TRBJ1-1; D remains ambiguous. This TCR came from a human donor with melanoma. The sequencing used blood, collected from a patient treated with checkpoint blockade. The CDR3 loop reads CASSEVMNTEAFF. CDR3 DNA sequence: TGTGCCAGCAGTGAGGTGATGAACACTGAAGCTTTCTTT.